This passage covers 18 T cell receptor beta chains from one sample sequenced in a study of Graves' ophthalmopathy and Graves' hyperthyroidism. Amplified material comprised TCR beta CDR3 regions derived from RNA transcripts. The first round was an RT-PCR with HTBI primers, and the second round was a multiplex PCR. TCRdb reprocessed the multiplex PCR reads with MiXCR, giving one entry per CDR3 protein. The table shows 620,000 or so distinct CDR3 sequences, with approximately 22% occurring only once. The sample taken for sequencing was peripheral blood. These receptors were obtained from a young woman with stable Graves' hyperthyroidism. Some clones in this sample may be carry-over from other donors' samples.

This clonotype was found many times. V usage is TRBV6-1 and J usage is TRBJ2-5; 7 bases are a match to TRBD2. The CDR3 covers 15 residues. CDR1 is MNHNS and CDR2 is SASEGT in the germline V gene. V was pared by 0 bases and J by 5 bases, with 6 bases of the junction left unmatched. CDR3 region: CASSEAGAGSETQYF. The CDR3 DNA is TGTGCCAGCAGTGAAGCTGGAGCGGGGTCGGAGACCCAGTACTTC.

The rearrangement joins TRBV2 to TRBJ2-5; D uncertain. There are 15 residues in the CDR3. Germline lookup yields CDR1 SNHLY and CDR2 FYNNEI. Trimming left V 5 bases short and J 2 bases short, with 15 bases between. The CDR3 region is CASSLTSGVQETQYF. The CDR3 DNA is TGTGCCAGCAGTTTAACATCAGGAGTTCAAGAGACCCAGTACTTC.

This clonotype came up a few times. The chain combines TRBV11-2 with TRBJ2-7; D is ambiguous. V lost 5 bases, J lost 3 bases, and 23 bases lay in between. The CDR3 has 17 residues. The germline CDR1 and CDR2 sequences are SGHAT and FQNNGV. The CDR3 DNA reads as TGTGCCAGCAGCCGTTCGACTGGATCTTATCCCCTCTACGAGCAGTACTTC. Encoded protein: CASSRSTGSYPLYEQYF.

The sample holds many counts of this clonotype. V is TRBV6-2 or TRBV6-3 and J is TRBJ1-5, with a possible D match to TRBD1 (5 bases). The ends were cut back, 6 bases at V and 3 bases at J, with 18 bases in the middle. Germline loops: CDR1 MNHEY, CDR2 SVGEGT. The CDR3 is 16 residues long. The DNA of the CDR3 is TGTGCCAGCAGCTCAGCCCGGGACGGAATCAATCAGCCCCAGCATTTT. Its protein product is CASSSARDGINQPQHF.

This clonotype has at least ten counts. The V gene is TRBV4-1, the J gene TRBJ1-2; TRBD1 is a possible D gene (6 bases). This CDR3 comprises 15 residues. Trimming cost V 1 base and J 4 bases, with 13 bases left between them. Germline CDR1 MGHRA, CDR2 YSYEKL. CDR3 in amino acids: CASSQGTVVGYGYTF. CDR3 nucleotide sequence: TGCGCCAGCAGCCAAGGGACAGTAGTTGGCTATGGCTACACCTTC.

This clonotype showed up many times. V is TRBV2 and J is TRBJ2-2; D not certain. Trimming shortened V by 3 bases and J by 8 bases, and 4 bases separated the two germline ends. This CDR3 region has 11 residues. Germline assignment: CDR1 SNHLY and CDR2 FYNNEI. The CDR3 spells CASSEWGELFF. CDR3 bases: TGTGCCAGCAGTGAGTGGGGGGAGCTGTTTTTT. Full variable domain (remainder filled in from reference TRBV2 and TRBJ2-2): EPEVTQTPSHQVTQMGQEVILRCVPISNHLYFYWYRQILGQKVEFLVSFYNNEISEKSEIFDDQFSVERPDGSNFTLKIRSTKLEDSAMYFCASSEWGELFFGEGSRLTVL.

In this sample, this clonotype turned up many times. This chain joins TRBV7-9 and TRBJ2-7; perhaps TRBD1 as D (5 bases). The CDR3 is 15 amino acids. From germline, CDR1 is SEHNR and CDR2 FQNEAQ (reference sequence). V shed 0 bases and J shed 3 bases, with 12 bases lying between them. The CDR3 loop reads CASSLAGVIVYEQYF. In nucleotides, the CDR3 is TGTGCCAGCAGCTTAGCAGGGGTCATCGTCTACGAGCAGTACTTC.

The rearrangement uses TRBV12-3 or TRBV12-4 and TRBJ2-1, with 10 bases fitting TRBD2. The V segment lost 6 bases and the J segment 9 bases; nucleotides outside the gene matches: 8. The CDR3 is made up of 14 amino acids. CDR3 loop: CASSRGSGGVEQFF. Written as DNA, the CDR3 is TGTGCCAGCAGCCGAGGGAGCGGGGGGGTTGAGCAGTTCTTC.

V usage is TRBV6-1 and J usage is TRBJ1-5, with D possibly matching TRBD1 (6 bases). V gave up 2 bases and J gave up 0 bases, with 11 bases separating them. The CDR3 is 16 amino acids. The V gene's germline CDR1 is MNHNS and CDR2 SASEGT. The DNA of the CDR3 is TGTGCCAGCAGTGAAACGTCAGGGGTTAGCAATCAGCCCCAGCATTTT. It specifies CASSETSGVSNQPQHF.

This sequence joins TRBV28 and TRBJ2-4; TRBD2 might be the D (6 bases). The CDR3 is 14 residues long. The V and J ends lost 5 bases and 3 bases respectively, with 11 bases between them. Per the germline V gene, CDR1 is MDHEN and CDR2 is SYDVKM. The CDR3 sequence is CASSRAGFKNIQYF. The CDR3, as DNA: TGTGCCAGCAGTCGAGCGGGCTTCAAAAACATTCAGTACTTC.

This clonotype was counted between two and nine times. V gene TRBV18 combines with J gene TRBJ1-5; D not certain. Trimming stripped 0 bases from V and 9 bases from J, with 12 bases between. CDR1 KGHSH and CDR2 LQKENI come from the germline V gene. The CDR3 runs to 14 residues. DNA for the CDR3: TGTGCCAGCTCACCACCGGGTATCCTGTGGCCCCAGCATTTT. It encodes CASSPPGILWPQHF.

This clonotype came up a few times. The chain couples TRBV29-1 to TRBJ2-5; 7 positions match TRBD2. The CDR3 extends over 13 amino acids. Unmatched junction bases numbered 6, after V lost 4 bases and J lost 4 bases. Per the germline V gene, CDR1 is SQVTM and CDR2 is ANQGSEA. The chain's CDR3 is CSVGDYKLETQYF. The DNA of the CDR3 is TGCAGCGTTGGGGACTATAAACTAGAGACCCAGTACTTC.

At least ten counts were recorded for this clonotype. V gene TRBV29-1 combines with J gene TRBJ1-2; 9 nucleotides align to TRBD1. Trimming removed 4 bases from V and 4 bases from J; junction bases left unmatched: 1. The CDR3 sequence is 12 residues long. CDR1 is SQVTM, CDR2 ANQGSEA, per germline. The CDR3 DNA reads TGCAGCGTTGTACAGGGGGCCTATGGCTACACCTTC. It is translated as CSVVQGAYGYTF.

This clonotype occurred many times. DNA of the CDR3: TGTGCCAGCAGTTTAGTACAGGGGGGCACTGAAGCTTTCTTT. Protein sequence: CASSLVQGGTEAFF. The rearrangement links TRBV12-3 or TRBV12-4 to TRBJ1-1, with TRBD1 identical over 8 bases. CDR3 length equals 14 residues. V dropped 1 base and J dropped 4; count of bases not matched to a gene: 2.

This clonotype has a count of ten or more. The chain recombines TRBV6-1 with TRBJ2-2, with D possibly being TRBD1 (6 bases). The V gene lost 6 bases and the J gene lost 6 bases, with 20 bases spanning the gap. Germline CDR1 reads MNHNS; CDR2 reads SASEGT. The CDR3 sequence is 16 residues long. CDR3 DNA: TGTGCCAGCAGGGGCCGGGACACCTTGATTGCCGGGGAGCTGTTTTTT. Protein sequence: CASRGRDTLIAGELFF.

This clonotype was seen many times. V is TRBV20-1 and J is TRBJ2-7; D remains unclear. The CDR3 runs to 10 residues. Germline CDR1 is DFQATT and CDR2 is SNEGSKA (reference sequence). Deletions cut 4 bases from V and 7 bases from J, with 8 bases between. The CDR3 here is CSAIHREQYF. DNA of the CDR3: TGCAGTGCTATTCACCGGGAGCAGTACTTC.

Ten or more counts support this clonotype. The chain has TRBV12-3 or TRBV12-4 and TRBJ1-5; a weak D match, TRBD1 (5 bases). CDR3 length equals 13 residues. Deletions cut 5 bases from V and 7 bases from J, with 12 bases between. The CDR3 reads CASSPGGIQPQHF. The CDR3 nucleotides are TGTGCCAGCAGTCCCGGGGGGATACAGCCCCAGCATTTT.

This clonotype was observed a few times. The chain joins TRBV6-5 to TRBJ2-7; TRBD2 is a possible D gene (5 bases). The germline gives CDR1 MNHEY, CDR2 SVGAGI. The CDR3 sequence is 15 residues long. V lost 0 bases and J 5 bases, leaving 14 bases between the germline ends. DNA of the CDR3: TGTGCCAGCAGTTACTCAAGCCCCCAGGAGGACGAGCAGTACTTC. Its translation is CASSYSSPQEDEQYF.